This entry concerns a single T cell receptor (beta chain). This CDR3 is 15 amino acids long. V lost 0 bases, J lost 7 bases, and 7 bases stayed unmatched. Looked up from germline, CDR1 is SGDLS and CDR2 is YYNGEE. These data are taken from a study of T cell changes during pregnancy in multiple sclerosis. Profiled with immunoSEQ multiplex PCR; TCRdb holds only in-frame clones, not every one. This repertoire shows around 86,000 clones, roughly 93% found once; its top ten account for 0.9% to 1.2%. This specimen consisted of peripheral blood, obtained in the first trimester of pregnancy. This receptor was identified in a female donor with multiple sclerosis, enrolled in a pregnancy study. The chain combines TRBV9 with TRBJ2-1; 7 bases line up with TRBD2. In DNA, the CDR3 is TGTGCCAGCAGCGTAGCGGCGGGGGTGGAGAATGAGCAGTTCTTC. Its protein product is CASSVAAGVENEQFF. Complete variable domain (other parts from reference TRBV9 and TRBJ2-1): DSGVTQTPKHLITATGQRVTLRCSPRSGDLSVYWYQQSLDQGLQFLIQYYNGEERAKGNILERFSAQQFPDLHSELNLSSLELGDSALYFCASSVAAGVENEQFFGPGTRLTVL.